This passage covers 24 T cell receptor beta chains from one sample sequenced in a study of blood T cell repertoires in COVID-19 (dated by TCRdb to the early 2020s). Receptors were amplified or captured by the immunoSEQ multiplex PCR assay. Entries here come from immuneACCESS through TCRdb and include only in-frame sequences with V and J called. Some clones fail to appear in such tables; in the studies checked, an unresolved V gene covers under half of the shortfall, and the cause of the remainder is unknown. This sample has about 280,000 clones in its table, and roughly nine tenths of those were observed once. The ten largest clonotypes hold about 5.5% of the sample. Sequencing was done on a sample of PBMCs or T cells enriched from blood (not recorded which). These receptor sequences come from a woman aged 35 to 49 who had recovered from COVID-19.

The CDR3 nucleotides read TGTGCCAGCAGCTTTCAGGGTAATCAGCCCCAGCATTTT. Translation: CASSFQGNQPQHF. The chain uses TRBV7-8 and TRBJ1-5, with a possible D match to TRBD1 (5 bases). Looked up from germline, CDR1 is SGHVS and CDR2 is FQNEAQ. The CDR3 loop spans 13 amino acids. V was pared by 3 bases and J by 4 bases, with 7 bases between.

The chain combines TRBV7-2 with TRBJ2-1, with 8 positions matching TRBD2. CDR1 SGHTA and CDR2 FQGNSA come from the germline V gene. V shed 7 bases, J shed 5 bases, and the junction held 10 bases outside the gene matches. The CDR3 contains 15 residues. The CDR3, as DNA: TGTGCCAGCACCCCTAGCGGGCGTCCAGACAATGAGCAGTTCTTC. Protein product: CASTPSGRPDNEQFF.

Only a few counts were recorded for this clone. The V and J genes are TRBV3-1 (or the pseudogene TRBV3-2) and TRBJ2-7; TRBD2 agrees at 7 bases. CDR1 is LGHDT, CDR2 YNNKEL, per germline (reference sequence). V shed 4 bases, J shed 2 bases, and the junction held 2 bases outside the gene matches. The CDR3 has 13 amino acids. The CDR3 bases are TGTGCCAGCAGCCTGGGGACTACCTACGAGCAGTACTTC. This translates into CASSLGTTYEQYF.

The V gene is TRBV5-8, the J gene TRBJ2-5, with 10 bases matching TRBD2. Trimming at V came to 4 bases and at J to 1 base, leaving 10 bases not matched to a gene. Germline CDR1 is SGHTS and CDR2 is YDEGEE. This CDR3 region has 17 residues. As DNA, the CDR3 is TGTGCCAGCAGCGGGGGGATAGCGGGAGGACTCCAAGAGACCCAGTACTTC. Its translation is CASSGGIAGGLQETQYF.

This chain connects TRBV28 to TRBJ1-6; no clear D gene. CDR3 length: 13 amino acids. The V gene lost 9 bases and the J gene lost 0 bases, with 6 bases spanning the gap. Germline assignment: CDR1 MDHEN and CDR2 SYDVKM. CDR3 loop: CASGSSYNSPLHF. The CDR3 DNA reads TGTGCCAGTGGGAGCTCCTATAATTCACCCCTCCACTTT.

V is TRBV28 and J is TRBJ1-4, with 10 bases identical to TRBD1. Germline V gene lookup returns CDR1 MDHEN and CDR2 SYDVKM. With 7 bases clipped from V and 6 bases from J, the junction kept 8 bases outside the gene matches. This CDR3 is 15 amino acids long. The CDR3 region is CASKGAGTGDEKLFF. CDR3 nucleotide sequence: TGTGCCAGCAAGGGGGCCGGGACAGGGGATGAAAAACTGTTTTTT. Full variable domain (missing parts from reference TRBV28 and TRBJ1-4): DVKVTQSSRYLVKRTGEKVFLECVQDMDHENMFWYRQDPGLGLRLIYFSYDVKMKEKGDIPEGYSVSREKKERFSLILESASTNQTSMYLCASKGAGTGDEKLFFGSGTQLSVL.

CDR3 residues: CASSLGDRGYQETQYF. Here the CDR3 DNA reads TGTGCCAGCAGCTTAGGGGACAGGGGGTACCAAGAGACCCAGTACTTC. V gene TRBV7-2 combines with J gene TRBJ2-5; 11 bases line up with TRBD1. Germline values: CDR1 SGHTA, CDR2 FQGNSA. With V trimmed by 1 base and J by 0 bases, 1 base remained unmatched. CDR3 length equals 16 residues.

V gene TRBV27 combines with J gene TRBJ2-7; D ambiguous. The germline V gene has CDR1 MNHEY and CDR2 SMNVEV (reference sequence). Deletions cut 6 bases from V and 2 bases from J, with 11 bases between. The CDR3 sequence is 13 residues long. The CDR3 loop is CASRRMSTYEQYF. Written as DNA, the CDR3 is TGTGCCAGCAGGCGGATGTCGACCTACGAGCAGTACTTC.

The CDR3 nucleotides are TGCGCCAGCAGCCAAGGGGACAGGCCCTACGAGCAGTACTTC. Translated, it gives CASSQGDRPYEQYF. The chain has TRBV4-3 and TRBJ2-7; 8 bases are a match to TRBD1. The CDR3 runs 14 residues. Germline V gives CDR1 LGHNA, CDR2 YSLEER. The J segment lost 2 bases and the V segment lost 1 base, leaving 1 base of the junction unmatched.

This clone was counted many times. CDR3 residues: CASSPGTGLLTSYEQYF. The CDR3 DNA sequence: TGTGCCAGCAGCCCAGGCACGGGACTCCTAACCTCCTACGAGCAGTACTTC. V gene TRBV7-2 combines with J gene TRBJ2-7; TRBD2 might be the D (6 bases). Trimming pared 5 bases from V and 0 bases from J, leaving 20 bases between. Germline-derived CDR1 and CDR2 are SGHTA and FQGNSA. The CDR3 extends over 17 amino acids. The complete variable domain, with remaining parts taken from reference TRBV7-2 and TRBJ2-7, reads GAGVSQSPSNKVTEKGKDVELRCDPISGHTALYWYRQSLGQGLEFLIYFQGNSAPDKSGLPSDRFSAERTGGSVSTLTIQRTQQEDSAVYLCASSPGTGLLTSYEQYFGPGTRLTVT.

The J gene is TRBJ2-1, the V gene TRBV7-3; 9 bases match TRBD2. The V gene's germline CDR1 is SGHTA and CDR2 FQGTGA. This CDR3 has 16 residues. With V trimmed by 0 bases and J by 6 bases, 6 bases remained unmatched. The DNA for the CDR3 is TGTGCCAGCAGCTTAACTGTAGCGGGAGCCCGCAATGAGCAGTTCTTC. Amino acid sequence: CASSLTVAGARNEQFF. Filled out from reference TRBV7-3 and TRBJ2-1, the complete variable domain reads GAGVSQTPSNKVTEKGKYVELRCDPISGHTALYWYRQSLGQGPEFLIYFQGTGAADDSGLPNDRFFAVRPEGSVSTLKIQRTERGDSAVYLCASSLTVAGARNEQFFGPGTRLTVL.

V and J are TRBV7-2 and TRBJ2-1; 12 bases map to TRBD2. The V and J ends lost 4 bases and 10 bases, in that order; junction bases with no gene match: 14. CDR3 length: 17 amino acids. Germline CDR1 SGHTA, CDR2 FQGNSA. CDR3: CASSSPTTPTSGGEQFF. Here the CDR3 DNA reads TGTGCCAGCAGCTCGCCAACTACCCCAACTAGCGGGGGGGAGCAGTTCTTC. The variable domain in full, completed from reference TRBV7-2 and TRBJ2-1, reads GAGVSQSPSNKVTEKGKDVELRCDPISGHTALYWYRQSLGQGLEFLIYFQGNSAPDKSGLPSDRFSAERTGGSVSTLTIQRTQQEDSAVYLCASSSPTTPTSGGEQFFGPGTRLTVL.

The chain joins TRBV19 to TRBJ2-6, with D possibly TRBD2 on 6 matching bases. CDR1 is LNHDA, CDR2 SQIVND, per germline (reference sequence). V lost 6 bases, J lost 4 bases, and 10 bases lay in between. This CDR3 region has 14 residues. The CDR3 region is CASSPGRGANVLTF. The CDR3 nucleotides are TGTGCCAGTAGCCCTGGGAGGGGGGCCAACGTCCTGACTTTC. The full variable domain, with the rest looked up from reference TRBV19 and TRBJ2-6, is DGGITQSPKYLFRKEGQNVTLSCEQNLNHDAMYWYRQDPGQGLRLIYYSQIVNDFQKGDIAEGYSVSREKKESFPLTVTSAQKNPTAFYLCASSPGRGANVLTFGAGSRLTVL.

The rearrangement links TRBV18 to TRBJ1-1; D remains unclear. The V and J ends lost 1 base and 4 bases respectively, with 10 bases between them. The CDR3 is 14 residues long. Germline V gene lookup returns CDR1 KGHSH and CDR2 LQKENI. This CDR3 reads CASSPQEIRTEAFF. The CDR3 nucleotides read TGTGCCAGCTCACCACAGGAGATTCGCACTGAAGCTTTCTTT.

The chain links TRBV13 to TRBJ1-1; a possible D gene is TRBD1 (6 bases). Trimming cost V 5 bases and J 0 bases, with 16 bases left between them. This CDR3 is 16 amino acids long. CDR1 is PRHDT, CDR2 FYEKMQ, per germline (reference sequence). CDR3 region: CASSLSGGPMNTEAFF. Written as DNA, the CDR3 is TGTGCCAGCAGCCTCTCGGGGGGGCCCATGAACACTGAAGCTTTCTTT. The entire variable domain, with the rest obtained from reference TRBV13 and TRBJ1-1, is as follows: AAGVIQSPRHLIKEKRETATLKCYPIPRHDTVYWYQQGPGQDPQFLISFYEKMQSDKGSIPDRFSAQQFSDYHSELNMSSLELGDSALYFCASSLSGGPMNTEAFFGQGTRLTVV.

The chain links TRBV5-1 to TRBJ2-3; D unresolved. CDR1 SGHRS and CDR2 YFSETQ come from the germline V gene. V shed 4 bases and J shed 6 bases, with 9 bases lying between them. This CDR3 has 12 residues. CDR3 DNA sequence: TGCGCCAGCAGCGCGACTTTTGATACGCAGTATTTT. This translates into CASSATFDTQYF. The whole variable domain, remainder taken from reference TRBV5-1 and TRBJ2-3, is KAGVTQTPRYLIKTRGQQVTLSCSPISGHRSVSWYQQTPGQGLQFLFEYFSETQRNKGNFPGRFSGRQFSNSRSEMNVSTLELGDSALYLCASSATFDTQYFGPGTRLTVL.

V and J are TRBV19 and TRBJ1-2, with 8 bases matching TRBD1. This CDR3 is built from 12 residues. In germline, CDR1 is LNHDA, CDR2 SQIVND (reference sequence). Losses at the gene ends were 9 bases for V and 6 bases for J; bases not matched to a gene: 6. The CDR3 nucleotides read TGTGCCAGCAGGACAGGGTATCATGGCTACACCTTC. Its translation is CASRTGYHGYTF. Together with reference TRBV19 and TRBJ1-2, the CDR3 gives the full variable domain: DGGITQSPKYLFRKEGQNVTLSCEQNLNHDAMYWYRQDPGQGLRLIYYSQIVNDFQKGDIAEGYSVSREKKESFPLTVTSAQKNPTAFYLCASRTGYHGYTFGSGTRLTVV.

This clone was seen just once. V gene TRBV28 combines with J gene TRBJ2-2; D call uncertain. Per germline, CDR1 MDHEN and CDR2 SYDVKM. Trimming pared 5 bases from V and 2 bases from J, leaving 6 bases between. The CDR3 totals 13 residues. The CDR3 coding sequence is TGTGCCAGCAGTACTTCTAACACCGGGGAGCTGTTTTTT. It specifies CASSTSNTGELFF.

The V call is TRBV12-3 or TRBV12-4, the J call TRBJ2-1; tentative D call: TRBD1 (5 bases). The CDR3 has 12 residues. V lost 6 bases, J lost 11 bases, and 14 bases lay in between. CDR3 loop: CASSYSDSKQFF. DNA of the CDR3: TGTGCCAGCAGCTACTCCGACAGTAAGCAGTTCTTC.

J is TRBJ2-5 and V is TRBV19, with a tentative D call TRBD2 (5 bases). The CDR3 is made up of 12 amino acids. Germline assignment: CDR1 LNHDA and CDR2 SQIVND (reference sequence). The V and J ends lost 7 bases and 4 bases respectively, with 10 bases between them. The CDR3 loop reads CASMKSGETQYF. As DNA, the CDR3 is TGTGCCAGTATGAAGAGCGGAGAGACCCAGTACTTC. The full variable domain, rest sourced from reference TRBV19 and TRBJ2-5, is DGGITQSPKYLFRKEGQNVTLSCEQNLNHDAMYWYRQDPGQGLRLIYYSQIVNDFQKGDIAEGYSVSREKKESFPLTVTSAQKNPTAFYLCASMKSGETQYFGPGTRLLVL.

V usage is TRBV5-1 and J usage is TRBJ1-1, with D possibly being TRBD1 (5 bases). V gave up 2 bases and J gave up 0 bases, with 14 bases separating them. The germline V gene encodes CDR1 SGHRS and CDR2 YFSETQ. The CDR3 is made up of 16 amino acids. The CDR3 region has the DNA TGCGCCAGCAGCTTTTCCCCCCAGGACATGAACACTGAAGCTTTCTTT. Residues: CASSFSPQDMNTEAFF.

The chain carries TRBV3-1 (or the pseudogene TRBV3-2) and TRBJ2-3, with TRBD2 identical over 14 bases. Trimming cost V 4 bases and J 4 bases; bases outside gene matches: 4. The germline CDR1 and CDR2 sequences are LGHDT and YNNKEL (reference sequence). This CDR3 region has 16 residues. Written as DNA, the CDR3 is TGTGCCAGCAGCCGGGGGACTAGCGGGGGATCAGATACGCAGTATTTT. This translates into CASSRGTSGGSDTQYF.

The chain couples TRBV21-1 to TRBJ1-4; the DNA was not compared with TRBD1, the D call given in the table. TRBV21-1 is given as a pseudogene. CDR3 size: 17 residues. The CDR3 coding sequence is TGTGCCAGCAGCAACCCCCCTAGACAGGGGAGGAATGAAAAACTGTTTTTT. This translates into CASSNPPRQGRNEKLFF.

The CDR3 sequence is CASSPAGTSVNEQFF. The CDR3 region has the DNA TGTGCCAGCAGCCCGGCCGGGACTAGCGTCAATGAGCAGTTCTTC. The genes are TRBV7-6 and TRBJ2-1; 10 bases fit TRBD2. V lost 5 bases and J lost 6; bases outside the gene matches: 7. The CDR3 loop spans 15 amino acids. Germline V CDR1 and CDR2: SGHVS, FNYEAQ.